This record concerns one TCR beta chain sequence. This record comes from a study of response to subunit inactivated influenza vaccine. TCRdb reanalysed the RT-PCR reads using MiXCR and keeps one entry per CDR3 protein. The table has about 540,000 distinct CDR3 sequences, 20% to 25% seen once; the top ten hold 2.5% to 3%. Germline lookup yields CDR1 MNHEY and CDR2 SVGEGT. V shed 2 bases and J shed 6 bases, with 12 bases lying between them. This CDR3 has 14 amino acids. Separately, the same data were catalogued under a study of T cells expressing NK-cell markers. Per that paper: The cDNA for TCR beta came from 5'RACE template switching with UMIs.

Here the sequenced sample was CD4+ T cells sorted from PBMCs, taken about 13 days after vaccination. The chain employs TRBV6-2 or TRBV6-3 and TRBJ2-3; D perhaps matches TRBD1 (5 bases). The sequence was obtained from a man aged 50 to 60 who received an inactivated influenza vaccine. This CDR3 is CASSYRQGTDTQYF. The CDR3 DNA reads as TGTGCCAGCAGTTACCGCCAGGGAACGGATACGCAGTATTTT.